A selection of T cell receptor beta chains follows, all from one sample in a study of blood T cell repertoires in COVID-19. TCRdb's table, derived via immunoSEQ multiplex PCR, lists solely in-frame clones and lacks some. The sample records over 200,000 clones, nearly 85% being singletons. Input material: peripheral blood. These receptors were obtained from a woman between 25 and 40 years old with COVID-19, enrolled during active disease. CDR3s include the opening cysteine and the closing phenylalanine or tryptophan. The order of the fields is J gene, V gene, clone size, D gene, CDR3 DNA, CDR3 protein. A D gene is named only where the DNA matches it firmly. Expanded clones get a size class; other rows say once, few or many, or leave the size out.

TRBJ2-3,TRBV5-1,few,TRBD1,TGCGCCAGCAGCGCCGGGATGACAGGGGGCACAGATACGCAGTATTTT,CASSAGMTGGTDTQYF
TRBJ2-3,TRBV20-1,once,TRBD2,TGCAGTGCTAGTGCTAGCGGGGGCCGCGATACGCAGTATTTT,CSASASGGRDTQYF
TRBJ2-1,TRBV19,.,TRBD2,TGTGCCAGTAGTTCCGGGACTAGCGGGACCAGCTCCTACAATGAGCAGTTCTTC,CASSSGTSGTSSYNEQFF
TRBJ1-5,TRBV6-2/TRBV6-3,.,.,TGTGCCAGCAGTTACATGGCAACAAATCAGCCCCAGCATTTT,CASSYMATNQPQHF
TRBJ1-4,TRBV21-1,.,.,TGTGCCAGCATCCCGACAGTAGGTAATGAAAAACTGTTTTTT,CASIPTVGNEKLFF
TRBJ1-6,TRBV6-2/TRBV6-3,.,TRBD1,TGTGCCAGCAGTGATAGAACAGGGGCGTTAAGTAATTCACCCCTCCACTTT,CASSDRTGALSNSPLHF
TRBJ2-7,TRBV6-2/TRBV6-3,.,.,TGTGCCAGCAGTTACTCTACGGGGGTAGGTCTTCGCGAGCAGTACTTC,CASSYSTGVGLREQYF
TRBJ1-6,TRBV7-9,.,.,TGTGCCAGCAGCTTGCAGGAGCGGTCACCCCTCCACTTT,CASSLQERSPLHF
TRBJ2-5,TRBV9,once,TRBD2,TGTGCCAGCAGCGTAGAGACTAGCTACCAAGAGACCCAGTACTTC,CASSVETSYQETQYF
TRBJ2-7,TRBV10-3,once,TRBD1,TGTGCCATCAGAGGGGACAGAAACTACGAGCAGTACTTC,CAIRGDRNYEQYF
TRBJ1-5,TRBV2,.,.,TGTGCCAGCACCGAAGGCAGGGCTAGCAATCAGCCCCAGCATTTT,CASTEGRASNQPQHF
TRBJ2-3,TRBV2,.,.,TGTGCCAGCAGTAGGAGGGCGCCAGGGAAGGCAGATACGCAGTATTTT,CASSRRAPGKADTQYF
TRBJ2-3,TRBV30,.,.,TGTGCCTGGAGTGTCGTGACAGATACGCAGTATTTT,CAWSVVTDTQYF
TRBJ1-6,TRBV3-1/TRBV3-2,.,.,TGTGCCAGCAGCCACAATAATTCACCCCTCCACTTT,CASSHNNSPLHF
TRBJ2-7,TRBV5-6,once,.,TGTGCCAGCAGCTTCATCGGACAGCGGACAAGCTACGAGCAGTACTTC,CASSFIGQRTSYEQYF
TRBJ2-7,TRBV6-2/TRBV6-3,.,.,TGTGCCAGCAGTTACGTTTCTAGCAGCTACGAGCAGTACTTC,CASSYVSSSYEQYF
TRBJ2-2,TRBV30,.,TRBD1,TGTGCCTGGAGAGGACAGGGGATCACCGGGGAGCTGTTTTTT,CAWRGQGITGELFF
TRBJ1-2,TRBV6-5,.,.,TGTGCCAGCAGTTACTCTCGGGGGGACCTCGACTATGGCTACACCTTC,CASSYSRGDLDYGYTF
TRBJ1-1,TRBV5-4,.,TRBD1,TGTGCCAGCAGCCCCCAGACAGGGAAGGAGGCTGAAGCTTTCTTT,CASSPQTGKEAEAFF
TRBJ2-1,TRBV10-3,.,TRBD2,TGTGCCATCAGTAACCTAGCGGGAGTTAGCAATGAGCAGTTCTTC,CAISNLAGVSNEQFF
TRBJ2-7,TRBV5-1,.,.,TGCGCCAGCAGGGAGCCGGAGGGGTGGCAGTACTTC,CASREPEGWQYF
TRBJ1-1,TRBV4-1,.,.,TGCGCCAGCAGTTCGGGCCCAGCGGACACTGAAGCTTTCTTT,CASSSGPADTEAFF
TRBJ2-7,TRBV2,.,.,TGTGCCACCGACATTGGGGCCGGGGGCGAGCAGTACTTC,CATDIGAGGEQYF
TRBJ1-1,TRBV6-2/TRBV6-3,few,.,TGTGCCAGCAGTCCATTGGACGGGGAAGAAGCTTTCTTT,CASSPLDGEEAFF
TRBJ2-5,TRBV2,.,TRBD1,TGTGCCAGCAGTGAAATTTCCGGGACAGAAGAGACCCAGTACTTC,CASSEISGTEETQYF